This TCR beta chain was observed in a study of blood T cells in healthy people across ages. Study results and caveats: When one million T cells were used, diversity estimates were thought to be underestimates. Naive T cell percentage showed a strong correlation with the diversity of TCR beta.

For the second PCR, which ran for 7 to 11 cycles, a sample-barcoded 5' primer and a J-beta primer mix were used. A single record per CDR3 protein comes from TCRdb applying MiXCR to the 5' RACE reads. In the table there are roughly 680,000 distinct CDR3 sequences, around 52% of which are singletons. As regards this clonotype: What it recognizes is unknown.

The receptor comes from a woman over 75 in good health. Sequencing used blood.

CDR3 nucleotides: TGTGCCAGCAGCTCCCGTAGGGACAATGAGCAGTTCTTC. The encoded protein is CASSSRRDNEQFF. The chain employs TRBV7-2 and TRBJ2-1; D is ambiguous. The CDR3 has 13 amino acids. The germline V gene has CDR1 SGHTA and CDR2 FQGNSA. Trimming left V 4 bases short and J 5 bases short, with 9 bases between.